What follows describes a single TCR beta chain. These data originate in a study of blood T cell repertoires in COVID-19. About the study: COVID-19 samples, acute and convalescent, were from the United States, Italy and Spain.

Recovered status in Cohort 3 required two negative PCRs, clearance, or symptom resolution. CDR1 and CDR2 (germline): MNHEY, SVGAGI. The germline V and J ends were trimmed by 2 bases and 3 bases, with 10 bases remaining between them. CDR3 length: 14 amino acids. In the authors' methods: Counts of nucleated cells, estimated from reference gene primer amplification, were obtained. Repertoires were generated with immunoSEQ multiplex PCR, while TCRdb's copy carries only in-frame clones and drops some. That table furnishes V, J and clone size, whereas the DNA furnished D and trimming. The sample includes some 460,000 clones, approximately 90% of them seen just once.

The TCR comes from a woman between 18 and 29 years old who had recovered from COVID-19. The sequencing input was PBMCs or T cells enriched from blood (not recorded which). J is TRBJ2-5 and V is TRBV6-5; D unresolved. The CDR3 region is CASSYTPSEETQYF. The CDR3 nucleotides are TGTGCCAGCAGTTACACGCCGAGCGAAGAGACCCAGTACTTC.